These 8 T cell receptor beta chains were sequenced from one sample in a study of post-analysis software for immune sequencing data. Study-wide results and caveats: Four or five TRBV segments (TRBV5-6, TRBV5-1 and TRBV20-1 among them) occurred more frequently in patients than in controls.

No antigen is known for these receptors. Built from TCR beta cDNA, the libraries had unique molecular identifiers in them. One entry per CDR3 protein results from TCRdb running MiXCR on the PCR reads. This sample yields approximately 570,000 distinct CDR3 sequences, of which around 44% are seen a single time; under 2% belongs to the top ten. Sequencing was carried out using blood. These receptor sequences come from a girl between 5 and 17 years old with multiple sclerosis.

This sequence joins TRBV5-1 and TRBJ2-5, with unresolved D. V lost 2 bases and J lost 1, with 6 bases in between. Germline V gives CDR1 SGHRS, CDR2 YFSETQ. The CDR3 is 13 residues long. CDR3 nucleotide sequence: TGCGCCAGCAGCTTTTTCGCCCAAGAGACCCAGTACTTC. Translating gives CASSFFAQETQYF.

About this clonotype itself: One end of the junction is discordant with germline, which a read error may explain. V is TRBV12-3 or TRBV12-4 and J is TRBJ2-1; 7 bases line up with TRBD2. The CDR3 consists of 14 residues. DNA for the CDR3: TGTACCAGCAGTCCGGGACTAAACTACAATGAGCAGTTCTTC. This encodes CTSSPGLNYNEQFF.

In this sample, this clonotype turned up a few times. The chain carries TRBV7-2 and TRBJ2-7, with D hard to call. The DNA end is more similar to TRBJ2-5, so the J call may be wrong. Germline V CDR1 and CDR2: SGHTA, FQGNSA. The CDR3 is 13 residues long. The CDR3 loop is CASSFPVKETQYF. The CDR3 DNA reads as TGTGCCAGCAGCTTCCCTGTCAAAGAGACCCAGTACTTC.

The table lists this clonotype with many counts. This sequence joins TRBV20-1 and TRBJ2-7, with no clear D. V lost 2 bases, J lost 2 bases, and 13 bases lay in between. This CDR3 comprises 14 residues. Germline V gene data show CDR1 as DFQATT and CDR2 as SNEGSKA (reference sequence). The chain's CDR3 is CSARLDRGTYEQYF. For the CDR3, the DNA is TGCAGTGCTAGACTGGACCGCGGAACCTACGAGCAGTACTTC.

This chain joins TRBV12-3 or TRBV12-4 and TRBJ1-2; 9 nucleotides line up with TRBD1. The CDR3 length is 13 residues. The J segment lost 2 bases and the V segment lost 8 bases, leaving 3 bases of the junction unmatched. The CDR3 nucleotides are TGTGCCAGCGGAGGACAGGGGAACTATGGCTACACCTTC. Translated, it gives CASGGQGNYGYTF.

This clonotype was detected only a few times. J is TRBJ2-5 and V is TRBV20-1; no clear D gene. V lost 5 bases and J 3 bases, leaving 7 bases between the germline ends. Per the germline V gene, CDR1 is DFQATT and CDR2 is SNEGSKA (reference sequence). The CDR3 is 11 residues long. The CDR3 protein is CSAPREETQYF. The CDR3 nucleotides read TGCAGTGCTCCTAGGGAAGAGACCCAGTACTTC.

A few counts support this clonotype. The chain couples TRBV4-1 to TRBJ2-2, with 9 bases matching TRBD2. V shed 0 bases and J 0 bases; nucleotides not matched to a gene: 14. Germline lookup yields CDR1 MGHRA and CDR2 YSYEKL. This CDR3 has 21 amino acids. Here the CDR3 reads CASSQDGLRGGQGANTGELFF. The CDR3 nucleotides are TGCGCCAGCAGCCAAGATGGGTTGCGGGGGGGCCAGGGGGCGAACACCGGGGAGCTGTTTTTT.

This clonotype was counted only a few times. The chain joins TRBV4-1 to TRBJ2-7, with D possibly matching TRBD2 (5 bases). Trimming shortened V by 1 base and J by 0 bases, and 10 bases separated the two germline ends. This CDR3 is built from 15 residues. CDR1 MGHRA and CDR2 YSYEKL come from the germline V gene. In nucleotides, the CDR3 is TGCGCCAGCAGCCAAGTGATTGGGAGCTCCTACGAGCAGTACTTC. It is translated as CASSQVIGSSYEQYF.